This entry lists 15 T cell receptor beta chains sequenced from one sample in a study of early T cells in non-severe SARS-CoV-2 infection. MiXCR, run by TCRdb on the 5' RACE reads, gives a single entry per CDR3 protein. The sample has 45,000 or so distinct CDR3 sequences; 3% to 4% are singletons. Material for sequencing was whole blood. The source of these receptors is an adult who was a healthcare worker with PCR-confirmed SARS-CoV-2 infection or an uninfected control (not recorded which).

This chain connects TRBV5-1 to TRBJ2-5; D might be TRBD1 (6 bases). The CDR3 runs 13 residues. Germline values: CDR1 SGHRS, CDR2 YFSETQ. Trimming left V 6 bases short and J 2 bases short, with 11 bases between. In nucleotides, the CDR3 is TGCGCCAGCAACCGAGACAGGCAAGAGACCCAGTACTTC. Translation gives CASNRDRQETQYF.

This clonotype was seen many times. For the CDR3, the DNA is TGCGCCAGCAGCCAAGATGTGTGGGGGGGAGATTTAAACTATGGCTACACCTTC. Its protein product is CASSQDVWGGDLNYGYTF. This chain links TRBV4-1 with TRBJ1-2; weak D call: TRBD1 (5 bases). The V gene's germline CDR1 is MGHRA and CDR2 YSYEKL. V was shortened by 0 bases and J by 2 bases, with 19 bases between the two germline ends. This CDR3 spans 18 amino acids.

This clonotype was counted ten times or more. The chain recombines TRBV3-1 with TRBJ2-5, with 7 bases matching TRBD2. Germline CDR1 reads LGHDT; CDR2 reads YNNKEL (reference sequence). This CDR3 is 14 amino acids long. V dropped 6 bases and J dropped 4; count of bases not matched to a gene: 8. CDR3 loop: CASSLGSGGETQYF. CDR3 in DNA: TGTGCCAGCAGTCTGGGTTCGGGAGGAGAGACCCAGTACTTC.

This chain uses TRBV5-5 with TRBJ2-3; 8 bases are shared with TRBD2. V lost 0 bases and J lost 5; bases outside the gene matches: 2. This CDR3 comprises 14 residues. Germline CDR1 SGHKS, CDR2 YYEKEE (reference sequence). CDR3 sequence: CASSLERERDTQYF. The CDR3 nucleotides read TGTGCCAGCAGCTTGGAGCGGGAGAGAGATACGCAGTATTTT.

This clonotype came up many times. The rearrangement uses TRBV30 and TRBJ1-5; 7 nucleotides agree with TRBD1. The ends lost 1 base at V and 4 bases at J; junction bases unmatched: 1. This CDR3 region has 13 residues. Germline values: CDR1 GTSNPN, CDR2 SVGIG (reference sequence). The CDR3 DNA follows: TGTGCCTGGAGTGAACAGGGGAATCAGCCCCAGCATTTT. Translated, it gives CAWSEQGNQPQHF.

The rearrangement joins TRBV12-3 or TRBV12-4 to TRBJ2-6; no reliable D call. Trimming left V 8 bases short and J 0 bases short, with 11 bases between. CDR3 size: 15 residues. CDR3 nucleotide sequence: TGTGCCAGCTCCCCCTGGGACTCTGGGGCCAACGTCCTGACTTTC. This translates into CASSPWDSGANVLTF.

This clonotype was seen ten or more times. The V gene is TRBV11-2, the J gene TRBJ2-1; weak D call: TRBD1 (5 bases). The CDR3 is 14 residues long. The ends were cut back, 1 base at V and 8 bases at J, with 12 bases in the middle. Germline CDR1 and CDR2: SGHAT and FQNNGV. The CDR3 nucleotides are TGTGCCAGCAGCTTAGGGCCCGGCAGGGATGAGCAGTTCTTC. Translating gives CASSLGPGRDEQFF.

In this sample, this clonotype turned up many times. This chain joins TRBV6-1 and TRBJ2-7, with 8 bases identical to TRBD1. V was clipped by 3 bases and J by 3 bases; unmatched bases: 1. The CDR3 covers 13 residues. Germline loops: CDR1 MNHNS, CDR2 SASEGT. The CDR3 here is CASSEGQVYEQYF. The DNA for the CDR3 is TGTGCCAGCAGTGAGGGACAGGTCTACGAGCAGTACTTC.

Many counts were recorded for this clonotype. J is TRBJ2-4 and V is TRBV20-1, with TRBD2 matching 8 bases. This CDR3 contains 14 residues. V shed 1 base and J 6 bases; nucleotides not matched to a gene: 5. Germline CDR1 and CDR2: DFQATT and SNEGSKA (reference sequence). For the CDR3, the DNA is TGCAGTGCTAGAGTCGGGGGGGACGCAAACATTCAGTACTTC. Residues: CSARVGGDANIQYF.

This clonotype showed up many times. This chain uses TRBV7-2 with TRBJ2-5; a possible D gene is TRBD1 (5 bases). The CDR3 spans 13 residues. V shed 5 bases and J shed 2 bases, with 9 bases lying between them. The V gene's germline CDR1 is SGHTA and CDR2 FQGNSA. CDR3 sequence: CASSTRQQETQYF. The CDR3 DNA is TGTGCCAGCAGCACCCGACAGCAAGAGACCCAGTACTTC.

This clonotype was picked up a small number of times. This chain uses TRBV12-3 or TRBV12-4 with TRBJ2-7; D is undetermined. CDR3 length: 15 amino acids. V was trimmed by 1 base and J by 2 bases, leaving 12 bases between them. The CDR3 spells CASSLGIPGPYEQYF. DNA of the CDR3: TGTGCCAGCAGTTTAGGGATTCCCGGGCCCTACGAGCAGTACTTC.

By sample fraction, this clonotype is medium-sized. This chain joins TRBV6-5 and TRBJ1-2; D is unclear. In germline, CDR1 is MNHEY, CDR2 SVGAGI. Trimming left V 4 bases short and J 1 base short, with 13 bases between. This CDR3 has 15 residues. The CDR3 loop reads CASSSGESRNYGYTF. The CDR3 DNA reads as TGTGCCAGCAGTTCCGGTGAATCCCGTAACTATGGCTACACCTTC.

This clonotype was counted only a few times. The chain combines TRBV4-2 with TRBJ2-1; D possibly corresponds to TRBD2 (6 bases). Deletions cut 1 base from V and 6 bases from J, with 22 bases between. Germline values: CDR1 LGHNA, CDR2 YNFKEQ. This CDR3 region has 18 residues. For the CDR3, the DNA is TGTGCCAGCAGCCAAGGCTTCCGGCGGGAAGGGGTAGGCAATGAGCAGTTCTTC. This translates into CASSQGFRREGVGNEQFF.

This rearrangement joins TRBV5-1 to TRBJ2-1, with a possible D match to TRBD2 (6 bases). CDR1 is SGHRS and CDR2 is YFSETQ in the germline V gene. The CDR3 covers 15 residues. V lost 4 bases to trimming and J lost 1 base, with 12 bases between them. Here the CDR3 reads CASSPDGRSYNEQFF. In DNA form, the CDR3 reads TGCGCCAGCAGCCCCGACGGGAGATCCTACAATGAGCAGTTCTTC.

This clonotype was observed a few times. The chain has TRBV10-2 and TRBJ1-2; tentatively, D is TRBD1 (5 bases). V was shortened by 3 bases and J by 4 bases, with 15 bases between the two germline ends. Germline V gene data show CDR1 as WSHSY and CDR2 as SAAADI. The CDR3 runs 15 residues. In nucleotides, the CDR3 is TGCGCCAGCAGTGATACGGTCGGGGCTGGCTATGGCTACACCTTC. It encodes CASSDTVGAGYGYTF.